This TCR beta chain derives from a study of glioma-infiltrating T cells after dendritic cell vaccination (TCRdb year 2016). For context, the study as a whole: The cohort included 15 or so glioblastoma patients drawn from Phase I and II dendritic cell vaccination trials, of whom 9 were newly diagnosed and 6 had recurrent disease. Between about 2002 and 2013, patients were given autologous tumor lysate-pulsed dendritic cell vaccination. The vaccine consisted of monocyte-derived dendritic cells cultured approximately seven days with IL-4 and GM-CSF, then pulsed overnight with autologous tumor lysate. Three intradermal dendritic cell vaccine injections were administered to patients at biweekly intervals in the arm below the axilla. Tumor-infiltrating lymphocyte content was quantified and tumor and blood repertoires were compared in dendritic cell-vaccinated glioblastoma patients by deep sequencing of TCR beta CDR3 regions. TCR sequencing metrics, including TIL content and tumor-blood repertoire overlap, were correlated with survival after dendritic cell vaccination. What the study reported, not specific to this receptor: The TCR overlap response model with three groups was called speculative and said to need prospective validation. After dendritic cell vaccination, a higher estimated pretreatment TIL content predicted longer time to progression and longer overall survival. TCR clonality showed no direct relationship with survival, which suggests that a diverse polyclonal response may be important. The cohort was small and heterogeneous, and full blood and tumor sets were available for few patients, with initial-recurrent tumor pairs available for even fewer patients.

To be selected, patients needed enough residual fresh-frozen tumor tissue and more than two years of available survival data. None of the glioblastoma patients carried an isocitrate dehydrogenase mutation, although molecular status otherwise varied. PBMC collection took place before vaccination, two weeks after the third vaccination, and at tumor progression if progression occurred. The Qiagen DNeasy Blood extraction Kit was used to extract genomic DNA. The immunoSEQ assay amplified TCRB CDR3 regions from 1.5 to 2.5 micrograms of genomic DNA, or from all available DNA when less than that amount was available. For multiplex PCR, 60 forward primers for TCR V beta segments and 13 reverse primers for J beta segments were used. To estimate reads per starting template, synthetic control templates were spiked into each sample at limiting dilution. Sequencing produced 87 bp reads on the Illumina HiSeq System. The study's processing was this. PCR and sequencing errors were removed by a nearest neighbor algorithm that merged closely related sequences. TCR overlap was measured as the percentage of unique tumor TCR beta sequences that were also present in the peripheral blood of the same patient. TCRdb took over this immuneACCESS table, retaining in-frame rearrangements with V and J assigned. Such tables are incomplete; in checked studies, under half of the missing clones stem from an unresolved V gene, and the remainder is unexplained. V, J and clone size were drawn from that table, and D and trimming were deduced from the DNA. The sample table records over 90,000 clones; roughly 80% of these occur just once. Jointly, the top ten make up approximately 12% of the sample.

Points on this clone: What antigen it recognizes has not been identified. Base quality data are lacking; no much larger clone is found one base away.

Deletion took 2 bases off V and 2 bases off J, with a span of 19 bases between the germline ends. The CDR3 sequence holds 17 residues, the cysteine and phenylalanine included. The kept DNA is CDR3 alone, 51 bases in frame from the first base. The specimen comprised blood, sampled before dendritic cell vaccination. The chain is assembled from TRBV23-1 and TRBJ2-7; TRBD2 might be the D gene, on 5 matching bases. TRBV23-1 has ORF status, its function being uncertain. The receptor comes from a human donor with glioblastoma. DNA sequence: TGCGCCAGCAGTCAAAGAGGGTTTCCGGTCCTTACCTACGAGCAGTACTTC. Its coded protein is CASSQRGFPVLTYEQYF.